This T cell receptor (beta chain) was sequenced for a study of blood T cell repertoires in COVID-19. Study context: The study drew acute and convalescent COVID-19 samples from the United States, Italy and Spain. T cells, B-cell-depleted T cells, or PBMCs supplied cDNA or gDNA.

Generated by immunoSEQ multiplex PCR, the TCRdb table keeps only in-frame clones and is missing some. Of roughly 220,000 clones listed, approximately 84% are singletons. The junction had 4 bases not matched to a gene; V was cut back by 1 base and J by 8 bases. From germline, CDR1 is SGHVS and CDR2 FQNEAQ. CDR3 length: 15 amino acids. The sequence was collected from a woman aged 60-75 years with acute or convalescent COVID-19. The chain is built from TRBV7-8 and TRBJ2-1, with 11 bases fitting TRBD1. Sequenced material: peripheral blood. CDR3 coding DNA: TGTGCCAGCAGCTTAGTTTGGACAGGGGGCGATGAGCAGTTCTTC. It encodes CASSLVWTGGDEQFF.